This TCR beta chain was obtained from a study of blood T cell repertoires in COVID-19. The overall study: Sources were T cells, B-cell-depleted T cells, or PBMCs; the material itself was cDNA or gDNA.

Individuals drawn from approximately 26 US areas were roughly 18 to 89 years old. Assignment of participants to cohorts was predicated upon participant-reported clinical history. The CDR3 extends over 13 amino acids. V trimming: 6 bases; J trimming: 6 bases; junction bases outside the gene matches: 4. Germline V gene data show CDR1 as MNHEY and CDR2 as SVGAGI. This clone was seen just once. Only in-frame clones appear in the TCRdb table, and some are missing; sequencing was by immunoSEQ multiplex PCR. In the table there are around 420,000 clones, 88% of which are singletons. V is TRBV6-5 and J is TRBJ2-2; TRBD1 agrees at 7 bases. The receptor's source is a woman aged 40 to 55 with acute COVID-19. Sequencing was done on a sample of PBMCs or T cells enriched from blood (not recorded which). The CDR3 DNA sequence: TGTGCCAGCAGAACAGGGGAAGCCGGGGAGCTGTTTTTT. This encodes CASRTGEAGELFF.